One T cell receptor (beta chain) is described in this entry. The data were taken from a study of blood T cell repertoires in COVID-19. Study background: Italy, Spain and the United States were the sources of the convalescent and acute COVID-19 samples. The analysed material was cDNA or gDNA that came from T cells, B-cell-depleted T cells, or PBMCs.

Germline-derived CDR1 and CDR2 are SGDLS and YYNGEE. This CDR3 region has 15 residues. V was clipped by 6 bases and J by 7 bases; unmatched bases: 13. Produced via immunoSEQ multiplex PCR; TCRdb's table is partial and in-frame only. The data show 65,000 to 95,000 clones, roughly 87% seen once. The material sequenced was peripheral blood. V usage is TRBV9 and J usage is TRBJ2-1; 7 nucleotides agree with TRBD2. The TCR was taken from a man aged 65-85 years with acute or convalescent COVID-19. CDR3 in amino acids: CASTPLAGAVNEQFF. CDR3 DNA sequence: TGTGCCAGCACCCCTCTGGCGGGAGCAGTAAATGAGCAGTTCTTC.